The source of this TCR beta chain is a study of T cell repertoires in cytomegalovirus infection. Study conclusions and caveats: The ex vivo response was dominated by HLA-C-restricted CMV-specific TCR beta clonotypes.

MiXCR was run by TCRdb on the reads, yielding one entry per CDR3 protein. The sample yields some 320,000 distinct CDR3 sequences, just under 30% seen once. V was clipped by 5 bases and J by 7 bases, with 14 bases between them. CDR3 length equals 14 residues. Germline CDR1 reads MNHNY; CDR2 reads SVGAGI (reference sequence). Concerning this clonotype itself: Its target is not known.

The genes are TRBV6-6 and TRBJ1-4, with D perhaps TRBD1 (6 bases). The sample consisted of cultured PBMCs, taken from culture after CMV antigen stimulation. This receptor was obtained from a human donor in good health (CMV status not recorded). Some clones in this sample may be carry-over from other donors' samples. The DNA for the CDR3 is TGTGCCAGCAGTCGCGGGACACCTCTTGAAAAACTGTTTTTT. Its translation: CASSRGTPLEKLFF.